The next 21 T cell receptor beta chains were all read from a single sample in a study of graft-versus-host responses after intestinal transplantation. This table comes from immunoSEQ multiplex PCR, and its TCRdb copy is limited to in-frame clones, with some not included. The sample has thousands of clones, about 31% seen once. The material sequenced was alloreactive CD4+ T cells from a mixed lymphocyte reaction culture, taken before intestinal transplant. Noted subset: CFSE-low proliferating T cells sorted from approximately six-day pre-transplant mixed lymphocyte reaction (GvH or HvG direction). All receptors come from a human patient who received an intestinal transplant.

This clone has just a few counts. The CDR3 DNA sequence: TGTGCCAGCAGCTTATTAGGGGCAGATGAAGCTTTCTTT. This gives the protein CASSLLGADEAFF. The chain couples TRBV7-3 to TRBJ1-1, with D possibly TRBD1 on 5 matching bases. The CDR3 contains 13 residues. The V gene's germline CDR1 is SGHTA and CDR2 FQGTGA. With 2 bases removed from V and 7 bases from J, the gap between germline ends came to 11 bases.

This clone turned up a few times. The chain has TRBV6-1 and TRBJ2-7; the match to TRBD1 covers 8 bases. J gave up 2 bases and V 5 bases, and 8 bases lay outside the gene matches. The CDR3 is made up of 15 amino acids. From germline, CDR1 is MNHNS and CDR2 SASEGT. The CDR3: CASSLQGASPYEQYF. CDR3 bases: TGTGCCAGCAGTCTGCAGGGGGCTTCACCCTACGAGCAGTACTTC.

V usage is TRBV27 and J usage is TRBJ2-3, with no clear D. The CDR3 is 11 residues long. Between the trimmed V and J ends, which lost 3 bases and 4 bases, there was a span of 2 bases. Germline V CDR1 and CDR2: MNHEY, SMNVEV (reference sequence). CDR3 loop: CASSFADTQYF. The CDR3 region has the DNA TGTGCCAGCAGTTTCGCAGATACGCAGTATTTT.

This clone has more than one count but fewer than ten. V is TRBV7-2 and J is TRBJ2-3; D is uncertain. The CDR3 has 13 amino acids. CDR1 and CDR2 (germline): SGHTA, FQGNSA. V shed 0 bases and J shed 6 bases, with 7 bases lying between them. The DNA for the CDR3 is TGTGCCAGCAGCTTAGCCCACGCGGATACGCAGTATTTT. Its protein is CASSLAHADTQYF.

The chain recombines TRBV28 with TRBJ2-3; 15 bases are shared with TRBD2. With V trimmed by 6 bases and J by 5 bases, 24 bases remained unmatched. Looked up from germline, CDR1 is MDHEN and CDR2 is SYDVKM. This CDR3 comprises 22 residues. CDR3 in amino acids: CASSALITVGLAGGPTRDTQYF. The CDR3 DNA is TGTGCCAGCAGCGCCCTTATAACCGTCGGACTAGCGGGAGGGCCCACGAGAGATACGCAGTATTTT.

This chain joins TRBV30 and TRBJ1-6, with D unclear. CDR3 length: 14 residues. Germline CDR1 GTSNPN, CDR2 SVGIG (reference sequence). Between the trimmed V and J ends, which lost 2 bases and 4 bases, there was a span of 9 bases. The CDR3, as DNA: TGTGCCTGGAGTCTTGCAGTTTATAATTCACCCCTCCACTTT. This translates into CAWSLAVYNSPLHF. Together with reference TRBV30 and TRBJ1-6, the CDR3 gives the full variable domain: SQTIHQWPATLVQPVGSPLSLECTVEGTSNPNLYWYRQAAGRGLQLLFYSVGIGQISSEVPQNLSASRPQDRQFILSSKKLLLSDSGFYLCAWSLAVYNSPLHFGNGTRLTVT.

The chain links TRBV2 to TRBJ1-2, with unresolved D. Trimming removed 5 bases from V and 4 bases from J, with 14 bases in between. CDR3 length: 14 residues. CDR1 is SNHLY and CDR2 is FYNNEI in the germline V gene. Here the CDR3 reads CASSPTDGPYGYTF. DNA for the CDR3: TGTGCCAGCAGTCCCACAGACGGTCCCTATGGCTACACCTTC.

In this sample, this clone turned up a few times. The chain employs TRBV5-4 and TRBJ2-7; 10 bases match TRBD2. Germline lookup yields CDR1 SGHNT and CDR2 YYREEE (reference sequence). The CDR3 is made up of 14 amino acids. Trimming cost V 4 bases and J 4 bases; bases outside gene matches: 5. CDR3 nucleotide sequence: TGTGCCAGCAGCCATTCTAGCGGGGGTTACGAGCAGTACTTC. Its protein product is CASSHSSGGYEQYF.

The CDR3 nucleotides read TGTGCCAGCAGTTACTCTAGAATAGCGGAACCCTACGAGCAGTACTTC. It encodes CASSYSRIAEPYEQYF. This sequence joins TRBV6-5 and TRBJ2-7, with TRBD2 as a possible D gene (6 bases). Per the germline V gene, CDR1 is MNHEY and CDR2 is SVGAGI. This CDR3 comprises 16 residues. V was pared by 0 bases and J by 2 bases, with 14 bases between.

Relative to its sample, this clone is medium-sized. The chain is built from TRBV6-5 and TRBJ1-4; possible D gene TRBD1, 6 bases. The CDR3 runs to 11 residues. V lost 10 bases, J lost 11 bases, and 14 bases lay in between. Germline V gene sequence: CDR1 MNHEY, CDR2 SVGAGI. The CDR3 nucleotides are TGTGCCACTTCCAGGGGCAGCAAACTGTTTTTT. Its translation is CATSRGSKLFF.

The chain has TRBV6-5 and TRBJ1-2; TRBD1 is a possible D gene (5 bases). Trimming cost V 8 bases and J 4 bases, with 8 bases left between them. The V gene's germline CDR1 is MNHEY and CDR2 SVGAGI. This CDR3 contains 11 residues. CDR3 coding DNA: TGTGCCAGCCTTAGGGGCTATGGCTACACCTTC. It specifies CASLRGYGYTF.

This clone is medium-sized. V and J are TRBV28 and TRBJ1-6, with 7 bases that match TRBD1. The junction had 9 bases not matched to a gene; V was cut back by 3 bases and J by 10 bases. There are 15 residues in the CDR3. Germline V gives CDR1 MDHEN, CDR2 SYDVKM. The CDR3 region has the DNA TGTGCCAGCAGTTTCCGACAGGGTGGAAGATCACCCCTCCACTTT. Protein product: CASSFRQGGRSPLHF.

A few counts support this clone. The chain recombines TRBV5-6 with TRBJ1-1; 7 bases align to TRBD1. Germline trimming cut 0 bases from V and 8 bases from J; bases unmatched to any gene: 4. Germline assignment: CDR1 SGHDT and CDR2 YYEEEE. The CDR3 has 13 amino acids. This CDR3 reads CASSLVQGIEAFF. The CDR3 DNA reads TGTGCCAGCAGCTTGGTACAGGGGATAGAAGCTTTCTTT.

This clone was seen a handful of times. CDR3 DNA: TGCGCCAGCAGCTTGATCGGACAGGGCTACGAGCAGTACTTC. The encoded protein is CASSLIGQGYEQYF. The rearrangement uses TRBV5-1 and TRBJ2-7; 8 positions match TRBD1. This CDR3 is built from 14 residues. V dropped 1 base and J dropped 3; count of bases not matched to a gene: 3. Germline values: CDR1 SGHRS, CDR2 YFSETQ.

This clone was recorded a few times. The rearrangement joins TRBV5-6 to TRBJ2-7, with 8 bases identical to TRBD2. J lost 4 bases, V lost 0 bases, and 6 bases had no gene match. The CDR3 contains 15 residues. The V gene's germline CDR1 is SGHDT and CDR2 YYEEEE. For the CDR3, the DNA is TGTGCCAGCAGCTTGGGCTATCGGGGGGGGTACGAGCAGTACTTC. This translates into CASSLGYRGGYEQYF.

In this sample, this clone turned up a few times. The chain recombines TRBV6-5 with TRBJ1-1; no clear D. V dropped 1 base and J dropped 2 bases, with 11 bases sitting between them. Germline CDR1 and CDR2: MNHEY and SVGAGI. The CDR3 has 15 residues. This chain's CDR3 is CASSYWANTNTEAFF. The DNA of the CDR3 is TGTGCCAGCAGTTACTGGGCCAATACTAACACTGAAGCTTTCTTT.

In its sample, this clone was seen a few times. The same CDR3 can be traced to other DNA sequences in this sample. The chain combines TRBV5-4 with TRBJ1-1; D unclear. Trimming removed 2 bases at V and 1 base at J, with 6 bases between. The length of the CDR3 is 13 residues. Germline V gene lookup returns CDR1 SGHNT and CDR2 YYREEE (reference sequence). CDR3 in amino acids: CASSFPGNTEAFF. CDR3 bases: TGTGCCAGCAGCTTCCCGGGGAACACTGAAGCTTTCTTT.

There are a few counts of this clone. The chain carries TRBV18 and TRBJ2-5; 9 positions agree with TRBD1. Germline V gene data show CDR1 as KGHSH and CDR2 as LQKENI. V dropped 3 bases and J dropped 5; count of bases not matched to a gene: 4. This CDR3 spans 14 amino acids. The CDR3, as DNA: TGTGCCAGCTCACCCCGGACAGGGGCGGAGACCCAGTACTTC. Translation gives CASSPRTGAETQYF. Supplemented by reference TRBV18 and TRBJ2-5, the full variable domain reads NAGVMQNPRHLVRRRGQEARLRCSPMKGHSHVYWYRQLPEEGLKFMVYLQKENIIDESGMPKERFSAEFPKEGPSILRIQQVVRGDSAAYFCASSPRTGAETQYFGPGTRLLVL.

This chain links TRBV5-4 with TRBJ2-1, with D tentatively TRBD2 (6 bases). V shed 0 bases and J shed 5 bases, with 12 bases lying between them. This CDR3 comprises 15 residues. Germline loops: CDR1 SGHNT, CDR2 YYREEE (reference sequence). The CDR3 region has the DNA TGTGCCAGCAGCTTGGAACTAGCACTTAACAATGAGCAGTTCTTC. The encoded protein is CASSLELALNNEQFF.

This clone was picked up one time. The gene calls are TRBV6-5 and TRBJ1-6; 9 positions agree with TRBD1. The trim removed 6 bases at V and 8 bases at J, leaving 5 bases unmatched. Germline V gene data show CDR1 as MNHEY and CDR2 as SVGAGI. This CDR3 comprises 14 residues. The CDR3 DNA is TGTGCCAGCAGGGGACGGACAGGGGATTCACCCCTCCACTTT. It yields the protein CASRGRTGDSPLHF.

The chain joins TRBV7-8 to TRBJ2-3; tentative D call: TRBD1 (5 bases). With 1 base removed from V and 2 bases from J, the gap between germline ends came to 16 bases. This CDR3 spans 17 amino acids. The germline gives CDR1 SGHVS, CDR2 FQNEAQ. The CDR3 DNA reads TGTGCCAGCAGCTTAGTTCGCGGACACGTCAACACAGATACGCAGTATTTT. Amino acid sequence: CASSLVRGHVNTDTQYF.